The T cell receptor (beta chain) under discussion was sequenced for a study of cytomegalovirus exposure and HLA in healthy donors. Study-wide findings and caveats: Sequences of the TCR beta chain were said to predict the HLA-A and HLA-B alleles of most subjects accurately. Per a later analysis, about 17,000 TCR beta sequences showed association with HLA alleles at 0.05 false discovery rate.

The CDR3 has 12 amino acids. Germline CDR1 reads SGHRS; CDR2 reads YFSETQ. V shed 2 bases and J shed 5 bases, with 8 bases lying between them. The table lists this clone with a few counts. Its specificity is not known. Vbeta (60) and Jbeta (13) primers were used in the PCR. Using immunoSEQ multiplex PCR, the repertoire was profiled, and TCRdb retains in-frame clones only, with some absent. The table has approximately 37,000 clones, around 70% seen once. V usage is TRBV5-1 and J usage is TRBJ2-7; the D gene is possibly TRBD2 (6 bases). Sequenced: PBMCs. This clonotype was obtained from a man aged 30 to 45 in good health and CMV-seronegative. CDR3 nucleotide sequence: TGCGCCAGCAGCTTCTCGGGGGACGAGCAGTACTTC. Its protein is CASSFSGDEQYF.